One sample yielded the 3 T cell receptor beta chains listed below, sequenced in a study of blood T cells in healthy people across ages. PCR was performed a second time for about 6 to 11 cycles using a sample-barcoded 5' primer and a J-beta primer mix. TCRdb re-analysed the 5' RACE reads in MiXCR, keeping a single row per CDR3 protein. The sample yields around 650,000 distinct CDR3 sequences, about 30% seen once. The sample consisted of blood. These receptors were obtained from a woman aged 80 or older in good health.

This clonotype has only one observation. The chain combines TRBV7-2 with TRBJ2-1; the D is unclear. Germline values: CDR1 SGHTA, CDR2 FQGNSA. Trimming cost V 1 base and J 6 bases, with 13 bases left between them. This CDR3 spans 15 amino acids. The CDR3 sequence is CASSLVPGARNEQFF. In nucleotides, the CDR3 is TGTGCCAGCAGCTTAGTCCCGGGCGCCCGCAATGAGCAGTTCTTC.

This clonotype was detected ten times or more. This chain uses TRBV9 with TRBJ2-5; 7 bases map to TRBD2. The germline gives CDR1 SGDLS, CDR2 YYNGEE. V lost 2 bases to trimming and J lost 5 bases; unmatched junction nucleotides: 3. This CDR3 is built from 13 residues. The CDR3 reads CASSVTSRETQYF. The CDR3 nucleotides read TGTGCCAGCAGCGTGACTAGCAGGGAGACCCAGTACTTC.

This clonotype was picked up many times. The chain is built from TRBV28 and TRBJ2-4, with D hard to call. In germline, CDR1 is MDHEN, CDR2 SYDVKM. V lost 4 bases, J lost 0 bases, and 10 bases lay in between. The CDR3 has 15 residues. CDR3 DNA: TGTGCCAGCAGTTCGAACACCCTAGCCAAAAACATTCAGTACTTC. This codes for CASSSNTLAKNIQYF.